This entry lists 19 T cell receptor beta chains sequenced from one sample in a study of control samples from healthy donors and cancer patients. Sequencing was performed with immunoSEQ multiplex PCR; in TCRdb, only in-frame clones are kept and a portion is missing. The sample holds 70,000 or so clones, 75% to 90% seen once. Sequenced: PBMCs. The receptors shown here come from a woman in her forties or fifties with lung cancer.

V usage is TRBV19 and J usage is TRBJ1-1; D gene unclear. This CDR3 is 15 amino acids long. Germline V gives CDR1 LNHDA, CDR2 SQIVND (reference sequence). V was shortened by 4 bases and J by 0 bases, with 12 bases between the two germline ends. Here the CDR3 reads CASSSSGRLNTEAFF. The DNA of the CDR3 is TGTGCCAGTAGTAGCTCCGGACGGTTGAACACTGAAGCTTTCTTT. Based on the CDR3 plus reference TRBV19 and TRBJ1-1, the full variable domain is DGGITQSPKYLFRKEGQNVTLSCEQNLNHDAMYWYRQDPGQGLRLIYYSQIVNDFQKGDIAEGYSVSREKKESFPLTVTSAQKNPTAFYLCASSSSGRLNTEAFFGQGTRLTVV.

This clone was seen a handful of times. This sequence joins TRBV27 and TRBJ1-2; possible D gene TRBD1, 5 bases. Germline V CDR1 and CDR2: MNHEY, SMNVEV (reference sequence). The CDR3 contains 13 residues. The V end lost 3 bases, the J end lost 2 bases, and 7 bases lay between the germline ends. CDR3 sequence (DNA): TGTGCCAGCAGTTTGGGACGGAACTATGGCTACACCTTC. Translation: CASSLGRNYGYTF.

The CDR3 DNA reads as TGCGCCAGCAGCTTGGTTCAGGGAGCCCCCGGGGAGCTGTTTTTT. Translation: CASSLVQGAPGELFF. This chain connects TRBV5-1 to TRBJ2-2; possibly TRBD1 or TRBD2 for D (5 bases each). Germline values: CDR1 SGHRS, CDR2 YFSETQ. The CDR3 sequence is 15 residues long. V was shortened by 0 bases and J by 6 bases, with 12 bases between the two germline ends.

The chain has TRBV5-4 and TRBJ2-7, with 8 nucleotides matching TRBD2. The CDR3 is 15 amino acids. In germline, CDR1 is SGHNT, CDR2 YYREEE (reference sequence). J gave up 0 bases and V 1 base, and 3 bases lay outside the gene matches. The DNA for the CDR3 is TGTGCCAGCAGCTTGCGCGGGGGGCCCTCCTACGAGCAGTACTTC. It specifies CASSLRGGPSYEQYF.

The J gene is TRBJ2-3, the V gene TRBV5-1, with 13 bases lining up with TRBD2. The CDR3 covers 18 residues. Looked up from germline, CDR1 is SGHRS and CDR2 is YFSETQ. V lost 5 bases to trimming and J lost 1 base; unmatched junction nucleotides: 10. CDR3 DNA: TGCGCCAGCAGTCTTCAGACTAGCGGGGGGTCTCGCACAGATACGCAGTATTTT. Its translation is CASSLQTSGGSRTDTQYF.

The CDR3 region has the DNA TGTGCCAGCAGTGAGGGGCCGAGCTATGGCTACACCTTC. The encoded protein is CASSEGPSYGYTF. The genes are TRBV25-1 and TRBJ1-2; a possible D gene is TRBD1 (5 bases). The CDR3 runs to 13 residues. CDR1 MGHDK and CDR2 SYGVNS come from the germline V gene. The V end lost 3 bases, the J end lost 4 bases, and 9 bases lay between the germline ends.

The chain employs TRBV7-8 and TRBJ2-2; D remains unclear. Trimming took 2 bases from V and 5 from J, leaving 6 bases between them. Germline CDR1 reads SGHVS; CDR2 reads FQNEAQ. There are 13 residues in the CDR3. The DNA of the CDR3 is TGTGCCAGCAGCTTAACCGGGACCGGGGAGCTGTTTTTT. Encoded protein: CASSLTGTGELFF.

The chain has TRBV14 and TRBJ1-2; weak D call: TRBD1 (5 bases). CDR1 SGHDN and CDR2 FVKESK come from the germline V gene. The CDR3 totals 12 residues. V was clipped by 2 bases and J by 8 bases, with 9 bases between them. In DNA form, the CDR3 reads TGTGCCAGCAGCCAACTCCCAGGGGGCTACACCTTC. This sequence encodes CASSQLPGGYTF. Full variable domain (missing parts from reference TRBV14 and TRBJ1-2): EAGVTQFPSHSVIEKGQTVTLRCDPISGHDNLYWYRRVMGKEIKFLLHFVKESKQDESGMPNNRFLAERTGGTYSTLKVQPAELEDSGVYFCASSQLPGGYTFGSGTRLTVV.

The V gene is TRBV27, the J gene TRBJ1-4; no firm D call. Germline loops: CDR1 MNHEY, CDR2 SMNVEV (reference sequence). The V and J ends lost 0 bases and 4 bases respectively, with 12 bases between them. CDR3 length equals 16 residues. CDR3 sequence: CASSLSWGRLNEKLFF. The CDR3 nucleotides read TGTGCCAGCAGTTTATCGTGGGGTAGGCTTAATGAAAAACTGTTTTTT.

The chain couples TRBV19 to TRBJ1-2; possible D gene TRBD1, 5 bases. Germline values: CDR1 LNHDA, CDR2 SQIVND (reference sequence). The CDR3 contains 16 residues. Trimming took 8 bases from V and 4 from J, leaving 23 bases between them. In DNA form, the CDR3 reads TGTGCCAGTTTTGGGACCGGGGGGGATATTTTCTATGGCTACACCTTC. Protein sequence: CASFGTGGDIFYGYTF.

The genes are TRBV9 and TRBJ2-5, with D perhaps assigned TRBD1 or TRBD2 (5 bases each). Germline values: CDR1 SGDLS, CDR2 YYNGEE. The V and J ends lost 1 base and 1 base respectively, with 26 bases between them. This CDR3 comprises 20 residues. The CDR3 loop reads CASSVHVGSGGAGSQETQYF. The CDR3 bases are TGTGCCAGCAGCGTACATGTGGGGTCAGGTGGTGCAGGGAGCCAAGAGACCCAGTACTTC.

The rearrangement uses TRBV24-1 and TRBJ1-1; D may be TRBD1 (6 bases). Looked up from germline, CDR1 is KGHDR and CDR2 is SFDVKD. Trimming cost V 9 bases and J 5 bases, with 21 bases left between them. The CDR3 runs to 15 residues. This CDR3 reads CATERGGSGKTEAFF. The CDR3 nucleotides are TGTGCCACCGAACGAGGGGGTAGTGGAAAGACTGAAGCTTTCTTT.

The rearrangement joins TRBV19 to TRBJ1-4; D possibly corresponds to TRBD1 (5 bases). V was pared by 5 bases and J by 5 bases, with 18 bases between. Germline values: CDR1 LNHDA, CDR2 SQIVND (reference sequence). This CDR3 has 16 residues. The CDR3 region is CASSFPRGARNEKLFF. The DNA for the CDR3 is TGTGCCAGTAGTTTCCCCCGTGGGGCGCGAAATGAAAAACTGTTTTTT.

The chain has TRBV19 and TRBJ1-2; 8 nucleotides match TRBD1. Germline CDR1 and CDR2: LNHDA and SQIVND (reference sequence). V lost 6 bases and J lost 0; bases outside the gene matches: 9. This CDR3 is 16 amino acids long. The CDR3 reads CASRTGTGSTNYGYTF. The CDR3 DNA reads as TGTGCCAGTAGAACCGGGACAGGATCCACTAACTATGGCTACACCTTC.

The chain recombines TRBV5-6 with TRBJ2-1; 10 bases align to TRBD2. The CDR3 totals 17 residues. The germline gives CDR1 SGHDT, CDR2 YYEEEE. V dropped 5 bases and J dropped 0; count of bases not matched to a gene: 8. In DNA form, the CDR3 reads TGTGCCAGCAGTCGTAGCGGGGGGTCCCGCTCCTACAATGAGCAGTTCTTC. This gives the protein CASSRSGGSRSYNEQFF.

This chain uses TRBV4-2 with TRBJ1-2, with D perhaps matching TRBD1 (5 bases). In germline, CDR1 is LGHNA, CDR2 YNFKEQ. The length of the CDR3 is 17 residues. The V gene lost 0 bases and the J gene lost 3 bases, with 17 bases spanning the gap. DNA of the CDR3: TGTGCCAGCAGCCAAGATGGGGGTCCCGGGAGCTACTATGGCTACACCTTC. It encodes CASSQDGGPGSYYGYTF.

This chain uses TRBV7-9 with TRBJ2-2; D gene ambiguous. V dropped 2 bases and J dropped 4 bases, with 8 bases sitting between them. The CDR3 totals 14 residues. Germline loops: CDR1 SEHNR, CDR2 FQNEAQ (reference sequence). CDR3 residues: CASSLPGLTGELFF. In nucleotides, the CDR3 is TGTGCCAGCAGCTTACCCGGTCTCACCGGGGAGCTGTTTTTT.

This rearrangement joins TRBV30 to TRBJ1-4, with a tentative D call TRBD1 (5 bases). From germline, CDR1 is GTSNPN and CDR2 SVGIG (reference sequence). The V end lost 2 bases, the J end lost 8 bases, and 6 bases lay between the germline ends. The length of the CDR3 is 11 residues. The CDR3 loop reads CAWSRGEKLFF. DNA of the CDR3: TGTGCCTGGAGTAGGGGCGAAAAACTGTTTTTT.

The chain is built from TRBV3-1 (or the pseudogene TRBV3-2) and TRBJ2-3, with D possibly TRBD1 on 5 matching bases. There are 13 residues in the CDR3. The V end lost 7 bases, the J end lost 0 bases, and 8 bases lay between the germline ends. Germline CDR1 is LGHDT and CDR2 is YNNKEL (reference sequence). CDR3 loop: CASIDRSTDTQYF. The CDR3 DNA reads TGTGCCAGCATAGACAGAAGCACAGATACGCAGTATTTT.